These T cell receptor beta chains were read from a single sample in a study of human T cells and chemical hapten exposure. TCRdb re-analysed the RACE reads in MiXCR, keeping a single row per CDR3 protein. Altogether around 99,000 distinct CDR3 sequences are present, approximately 9.9% being singletons, with the ten largest covering less than 2.5%. Source: whole blood, taken in connection with sensitization to the hapten diphenylcyclopropenone (DPC). The receptor source for this set is a man in his forties or fifties with alopecia areata. Some clones in this sample may be carry-over from other donors' samples. The CDR3 runs from the conserved cysteine through the conserved F or W. The order of the fields is CDR3 DNA, CDR3 protein, D gene, clone size, V gene, J gene. A D gene is named only where the DNA matches it firmly. Clone size is shown for a subset of rows, as once, few, many or a class of expanded clone.

CDR3nt: TGTGCCAGCAGTTACTTACTGAAGACAGGGGGCTTCTCCTACGAGCAGTACTTC
CDR3aa: CASSYLLKTGGFSYEQYF
d_gene: TRBD1
abundance: .
v_gene: TRBV6-2/TRBV6-3
j_gene: TRBJ2-7

CDR3nt: TGTGCCAGTAGTACAGGACAGGGGACTGGGGCCAACGTCCTGACTTTC
CDR3aa: CASSTGQGTGANVLTF
d_gene: TRBD1
abundance: many
v_gene: TRBV19
j_gene: TRBJ2-6

CDR3nt: TGTGCCAGCAGTTCCACTTACGAGCAGTACTTC
CDR3aa: CASSSTYEQYF
d_gene: .
abundance: few
v_gene: TRBV6-5
j_gene: TRBJ2-7

CDR3nt: TGTGCCAGCAGCACGGACCGGGGGATGACAGATACGCAGTATTTT
CDR3aa: CASSTDRGMTDTQYF
d_gene: .
abundance: .
v_gene: TRBV28
j_gene: TRBJ2-3

CDR3nt: TGTGCCAGCAGTCCAGGGCCTTCAAGGACCCCCGGGGGCACAGATACGCAGTATTTT
CDR3aa: CASSPGPSRTPGGTDTQYF
d_gene: .
abundance: .
v_gene: TRBV12-3/TRBV12-4
j_gene: TRBJ2-3

CDR3nt: TGTGCCAGCAGCTTCCGACTAGCGGAGCAAGAGACCCAGTACTTC
CDR3aa: CASSFRLAEQETQYF
d_gene: TRBD2
abundance: few
v_gene: TRBV7-2
j_gene: TRBJ2-5

CDR3nt: TGTGCCAGCAGCCGGGGGCCGGATCTTAATGAAAAACTGTTTTTT
CDR3aa: CASSRGPDLNEKLFF
d_gene: .
abundance: .
v_gene: TRBV7-2
j_gene: TRBJ1-4

CDR3nt: TGTGCCAGCAGCTCCCTTAATGACGGGACTGGGGCCAACGTCCTGACTTTC
CDR3aa: CASSSLNDGTGANVLTF
d_gene: .
abundance: .
v_gene: TRBV7-9
j_gene: TRBJ2-6

CDR3nt: TGCGCCAGCAGCCAAGATAAGGGACTAGCGCCGAGCTCCTACAATGAGCAGTTCTTC
CDR3aa: CASSQDKGLAPSSYNEQFF
d_gene: TRBD2
abundance: few
v_gene: TRBV4-3
j_gene: TRBJ2-1

CDR3nt: TGTGCCAGCAGCCCAAAGGGTTCCGGAGGGGATACGCAGTATTTT
CDR3aa: CASSPKGSGGDTQYF
d_gene: .
abundance: many
v_gene: TRBV7-2
j_gene: TRBJ2-3

CDR3nt: TGTGCCAGCAGTGATAGGGGACTAGCGGGAATTCACAATGAGCAGTTCTTC
CDR3aa: CASSDRGLAGIHNEQFF
d_gene: TRBD2
abundance: few
v_gene: TRBV6-5
j_gene: TRBJ2-1

CDR3nt: TGTGCCAGCAGGGGAGATACCAACTATGGCTACACCTTC
CDR3aa: CASRGDTNYGYTF
d_gene: .
abundance: many
v_gene: TRBV6-5
j_gene: TRBJ1-2

CDR3nt: TGTGCCAGCAGTCAATCAACAGTAACCAATGAGCAGTTCTTC
CDR3aa: CASSQSTVTNEQFF
d_gene: .
abundance: few
v_gene: TRBV27
j_gene: TRBJ2-1

CDR3nt: TGTGCCAGCACCGCCAGGAGGTTGGGTGAAAAACTGTTTTTT
CDR3aa: CASTARRLGEKLFF
d_gene: .
abundance: .
v_gene: TRBV12-3/TRBV12-4
j_gene: TRBJ1-4

CDR3nt: TGTGCCAGCAGTAACCCGGGGAGGGTGTGGGAAAATGGCTACACCTTC
CDR3aa: CASSNPGRVWENGYTF
d_gene: .
abundance: .
v_gene: TRBV12-3/TRBV12-4
j_gene: TRBJ1-2

CDR3nt: TGTGCCAGCAGTCTAGCGGGAGGGCCTTATGGTGAGCAGTTCTTC
CDR3aa: CASSLAGGPYGEQFF
d_gene: TRBD2
abundance: few
v_gene: TRBV3-1
j_gene: TRBJ2-1

CDR3nt: TGTGCCAGCAGCCCTAGTACGGGGGGGCGATTGGATACGCAGTATTTT
CDR3aa: CASSPSTGGRLDTQYF
d_gene: TRBD2
abundance: .
v_gene: TRBV12-3/TRBV12-4
j_gene: TRBJ2-3

CDR3nt: TGTGCCAGCACCCGGGGATGGGGGGGCGAGCAGTTCTTC
CDR3aa: CASTRGWGGEQFF
d_gene: .
abundance: few
v_gene: TRBV28
j_gene: TRBJ2-1

CDR3nt: TGTGCCACCAGTGATCAGAGCGGGAGGGCAATAGATACGCAGTATTTT
CDR3aa: CATSDQSGRAIDTQYF
d_gene: TRBD2
abundance: .
v_gene: TRBV24-1
j_gene: TRBJ2-3

CDR3nt: TGTGCCAGCAGCTTCTGGACAGGCGACTATTCACCCCTCCACTTT
CDR3aa: CASSFWTGDYSPLHF
d_gene: TRBD1
abundance: few
v_gene: TRBV7-9
j_gene: TRBJ1-6

CDR3nt: TGTGCCAGCAGTCCGCGCGGGCAGATCAATTCACCCCTCCACTTT
CDR3aa: CASSPRGQINSPLHF
d_gene: .
abundance: few
v_gene: TRBV27
j_gene: TRBJ1-6

CDR3nt: TGTGCCAGCAGCTTATGGGGGAGGGGGGGTAATCAGCCCCAGCATTTT
CDR3aa: CASSLWGRGGNQPQHF
d_gene: .
abundance: many
v_gene: TRBV7-2
j_gene: TRBJ1-5

CDR3nt: TGTGCCAGCAGCCCTAGGACTAGCGGAATCGGTACCGGGGAGCTGTTTTTT
CDR3aa: CASSPRTSGIGTGELFF
d_gene: TRBD2
abundance: few
v_gene: TRBV7-2
j_gene: TRBJ2-2

CDR3nt: TGTGCCAGCAGTTTAGGTTCTACAGATACGCAGTATTTT
CDR3aa: CASSLGSTDTQYF
d_gene: .
abundance: many
v_gene: TRBV7-9
j_gene: TRBJ2-3

CDR3nt: TGTGCCAGCCTTCGGACTAGCGGGACTCCTATCCCCACAGATACGCAGTATTTT
CDR3aa: CASLRTSGTPIPTDTQYF
d_gene: TRBD2
abundance: few
v_gene: TRBV27
j_gene: TRBJ2-3

CDR3nt: TGTGCCAGCAGCCAACTAGCGGGAGGGCCCGGTAATGAGCAGTTCTTC
CDR3aa: CASSQLAGGPGNEQFF
d_gene: TRBD2
abundance: .
v_gene: TRBV11-3
j_gene: TRBJ2-1

CDR3nt: TGTGCCAGCAGTGATCCGGGGGCCCCCCAAGAGACCCAGTACTTC
CDR3aa: CASSDPGAPQETQYF
d_gene: .
abundance: few
v_gene: TRBV25-1
j_gene: TRBJ2-5

CDR3nt: TGTGCCATCAGTGATATCACCAGGGGCGGGACTGAAGCTTTCTTT
CDR3aa: CAISDITRGGTEAFF
d_gene: .
abundance: many
v_gene: TRBV10-3
j_gene: TRBJ1-1

CDR3nt: TGTGCCAGCAGCCCCCATGGGGTGGCGGGAGCTGCCCAGGGGGACAATGAGCAGTTCTTC
CDR3aa: CASSPHGVAGAAQGDNEQFF
d_gene: .
abundance: few
v_gene: TRBV3-1
j_gene: TRBJ2-1

CDR3nt: TGTGCCAGCAGCGTAGGTACAGGACACGATCAGCCCCAGCATTTT
CDR3aa: CASSVGTGHDQPQHF
d_gene: .
abundance: few
v_gene: TRBV9
j_gene: TRBJ1-5

CDR3nt: TGTGCCAGCAGCCTAAAAGGGGCCAGATCCTCCAATGAGCAGTTCTTC
CDR3aa: CASSLKGARSSNEQFF
d_gene: .
abundance: few
v_gene: TRBV5-4
j_gene: TRBJ2-1

CDR3nt: TGTGCCAGCAGCCAAGACCCAGGGGCGGGATCACCCCTCCACTTT
CDR3aa: CASSQDPGAGSPLHF
d_gene: .
abundance: many
v_gene: TRBV14
j_gene: TRBJ1-6

CDR3nt: TGTGCTTCCCGCCAGGGGGAAGCTTTCTTT
CDR3aa: CASRQGEAFF
d_gene: .
abundance: many
v_gene: TRBV28
j_gene: TRBJ1-1

CDR3nt: TGTGCCAGACGCGTGGCGCAGCTGTCCTACAATGAGCAGTTCTTC
CDR3aa: CARRVAQLSYNEQFF
d_gene: .
abundance: .
v_gene: TRBV21-1
j_gene: TRBJ2-1

CDR3nt: TGTGCCAGCAGCCAAGATAGTCCTCTAGGCTACACCTTC
CDR3aa: CASSQDSPLGYTF
d_gene: .
abundance: many
v_gene: TRBV3-1
j_gene: TRBJ1-2

CDR3nt: TGTGCCTGGGTTCCAGGGTACACTGAAGCTTTCTTT
CDR3aa: CAWVPGYTEAFF
d_gene: .
abundance: many
v_gene: TRBV30
j_gene: TRBJ1-1

CDR3nt: TGTGCCAGCATGTCGGAAGCCGGATCGACCTACGAGCAGTACTTC
CDR3aa: CASMSEAGSTYEQYF
d_gene: .
abundance: many
v_gene: TRBV5-5
j_gene: TRBJ2-7

CDR3nt: TGTGCCAGCAGTTTGCGGGACCGAAGCTACACCTTC
CDR3aa: CASSLRDRSYTF
d_gene: .
abundance: many
v_gene: TRBV12-3/TRBV12-4
j_gene: TRBJ1-2

CDR3nt: TGTGCCAGCAGCCATGGGCAGTCTTATGGCTACACCTTC
CDR3aa: CASSHGQSYGYTF
d_gene: .
abundance: .
v_gene: TRBV3-1
j_gene: TRBJ1-2

CDR3nt: TGTGCCAGCAGCTCCTCCTTCTACGAGCAGTACTTC
CDR3aa: CASSSSFYEQYF
d_gene: .
abundance: .
v_gene: TRBV7-2
j_gene: TRBJ2-7

CDR3nt: TGCAGCGTTAATCGGCCGGGAGATACGCAGTATTTT
CDR3aa: CSVNRPGDTQYF
d_gene: .
abundance: .
v_gene: TRBV29-1
j_gene: TRBJ2-3

CDR3nt: TGTGTCAGCAGTTTCATTGCTGACGGGAACTATGGCTACACCTTC
CDR3aa: CVSSFIADGNYGYTF
d_gene: .
abundance: .
v_gene: TRBV28
j_gene: TRBJ1-2

CDR3nt: TGTGCCAGCAGTTTAAATCTTGGTAGCATGAACATTCAGTACTTC
CDR3aa: CASSLNLGSMNIQYF
d_gene: .
abundance: many
v_gene: TRBV12-3/TRBV12-4
j_gene: TRBJ2-4

CDR3nt: TGTGCCAGCAGCCCAAGCCCCGGGAGATGGCAAGAGACCCAGTACTTC
CDR3aa: CASSPSPGRWQETQYF
d_gene: .
abundance: .
v_gene: TRBV7-8
j_gene: TRBJ2-5

CDR3nt: TGCAGCGTTGAAGAACAGCGGCCCACCTACGAGCAGTACTTC
CDR3aa: CSVEEQRPTYEQYF
d_gene: .
abundance: .
v_gene: TRBV29-1
j_gene: TRBJ2-7

CDR3nt: TGTGCCAGCGAGCGGGACAACAATGAGCAGTTCTTC
CDR3aa: CASERDNNEQFF
d_gene: .
abundance: .
v_gene: TRBV6-6
j_gene: TRBJ2-1

CDR3nt: TGTGCCAGCTCAGCCGACCTGGAATGGTTTAGCGGGTACACAGATACGCAGTATTTT
CDR3aa: CASSADLEWFSGYTDTQYF
d_gene: TRBD2
abundance: .
v_gene: TRBV18
j_gene: TRBJ2-3

CDR3nt: TGTGCCAGCAGCCAAGTAGCGGGAGGGGCCCACTACGAGCAGTACTTC
CDR3aa: CASSQVAGGAHYEQYF
d_gene: TRBD2
abundance: many
v_gene: TRBV3-1
j_gene: TRBJ2-7

CDR3nt: TGCAGCGTTGGGACTAGCGGAGGCACAGATACGCAGTATTTT
CDR3aa: CSVGTSGGTDTQYF
d_gene: TRBD2
abundance: few
v_gene: TRBV29-1
j_gene: TRBJ2-3

CDR3nt: TGCAGTGCTATCCCCTACGGGTTGATGAACACTGAAGCTTTCTTT
CDR3aa: CSAIPYGLMNTEAFF
d_gene: .
abundance: few
v_gene: TRBV20-1
j_gene: TRBJ1-1

CDR3nt: TGTGCCAGCAGCTCAATCGGGGTAACCTCTGGGGCCAACGTCCTGACTTTC
CDR3aa: CASSSIGVTSGANVLTF
d_gene: .
abundance: few
v_gene: TRBV7-6
j_gene: TRBJ2-6

CDR3nt: TGCAGCGTCCGGCCCTCTAGCGAACTGTACAATGAGCAGTTCTTC
CDR3aa: CSVRPSSELYNEQFF
d_gene: .
abundance: few
v_gene: TRBV29-1
j_gene: TRBJ2-1

CDR3nt: TGCGCCAGCAGCTTGTTGCAGGGACCTTACAATGAGCAGTTCTTC
CDR3aa: CASSLLQGPYNEQFF
d_gene: .
abundance: few
v_gene: TRBV5-1
j_gene: TRBJ2-1

CDR3nt: TGTGCCAGCAGCTTAATTTTCCGTGAGCAGTTCTTC
CDR3aa: CASSLIFREQFF
d_gene: .
abundance: .
v_gene: TRBV11-2
j_gene: TRBJ2-1

CDR3nt: TGTGCCAGCAGTAAACAGGGTTGGCATGGTTCACCCCTCCACTTT
CDR3aa: CASSKQGWHGSPLHF
d_gene: .
abundance: .
v_gene: TRBV12-3/TRBV12-4
j_gene: TRBJ1-6

CDR3nt: TGTGCCAGCTCTAGCGGGATCGATGAGCAGTTCTTC
CDR3aa: CASSSGIDEQFF
d_gene: TRBD2
abundance: many
v_gene: TRBV6-5
j_gene: TRBJ2-1

CDR3nt: TGTGCCAGCAATGGACAGCCGAACATGAACACTGAAGCTTTCTTT
CDR3aa: CASNGQPNMNTEAFF
d_gene: .
abundance: .
v_gene: TRBV6-2/TRBV6-3
j_gene: TRBJ1-1

CDR3nt: TGTGCCAGCAGCCCCTTAGAGGGGAATCAAGAGACCCAGTACTTC
CDR3aa: CASSPLEGNQETQYF
d_gene: .
abundance: few
v_gene: TRBV9
j_gene: TRBJ2-5

CDR3nt: TGCAGCTTCCGGACAGGGGGGTGTTCTGGTGAAGCTTTCTTT
CDR3aa: CSFRTGGCSGEAFF
d_gene: TRBD1
abundance: .
v_gene: TRBV29-1
j_gene: TRBJ1-1

CDR3nt: TGTGCCAGCCAATATCGTCCGGGCAACACTGAAGCTTTCTTT
CDR3aa: CASQYRPGNTEAFF
d_gene: .
abundance: .
v_gene: TRBV6-5
j_gene: TRBJ1-1